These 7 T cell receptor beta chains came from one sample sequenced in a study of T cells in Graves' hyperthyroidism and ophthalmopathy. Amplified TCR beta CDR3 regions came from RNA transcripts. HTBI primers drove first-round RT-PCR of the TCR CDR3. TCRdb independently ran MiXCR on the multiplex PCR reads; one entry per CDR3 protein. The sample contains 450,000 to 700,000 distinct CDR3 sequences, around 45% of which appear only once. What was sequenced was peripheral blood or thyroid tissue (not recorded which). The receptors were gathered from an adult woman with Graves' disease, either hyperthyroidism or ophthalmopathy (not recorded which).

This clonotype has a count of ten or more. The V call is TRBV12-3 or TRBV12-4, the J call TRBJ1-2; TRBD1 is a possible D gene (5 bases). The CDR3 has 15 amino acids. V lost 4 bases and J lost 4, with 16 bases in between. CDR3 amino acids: CASSYGRDRVYGYTF. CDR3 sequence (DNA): TGTGCCAGCAGTTATGGCCGGGACCGTGTCTATGGCTACACCTTC.

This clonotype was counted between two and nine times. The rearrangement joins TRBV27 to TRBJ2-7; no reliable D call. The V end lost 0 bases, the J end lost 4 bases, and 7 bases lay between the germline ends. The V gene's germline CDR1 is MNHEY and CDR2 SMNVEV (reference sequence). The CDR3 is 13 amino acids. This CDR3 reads CASSLSISYEQYF. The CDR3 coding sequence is TGTGCCAGCAGTTTATCGATCAGTTACGAGCAGTACTTC.

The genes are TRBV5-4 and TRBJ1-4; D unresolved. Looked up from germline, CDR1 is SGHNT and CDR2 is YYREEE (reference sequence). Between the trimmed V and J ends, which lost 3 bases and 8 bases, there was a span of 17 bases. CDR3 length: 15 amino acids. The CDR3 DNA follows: TGTGCCAGCAGCTCTTCCAGGACTATACGAGAAAAACTGTTTTTT. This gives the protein CASSSSRTIREKLFF.

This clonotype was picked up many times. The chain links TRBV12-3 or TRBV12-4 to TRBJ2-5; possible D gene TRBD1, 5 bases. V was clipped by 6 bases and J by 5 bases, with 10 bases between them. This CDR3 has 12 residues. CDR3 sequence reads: CASRRGWETQYF. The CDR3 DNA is TGTGCCAGCAGAAGGGGTTGGGAGACCCAGTACTTC.

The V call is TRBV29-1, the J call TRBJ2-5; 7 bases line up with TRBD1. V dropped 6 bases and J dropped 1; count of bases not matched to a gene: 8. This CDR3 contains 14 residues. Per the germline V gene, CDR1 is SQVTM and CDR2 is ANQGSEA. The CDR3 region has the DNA TGCAGCGTCCTAGACAGGGAACGCCAAGAGACCCAGTACTTC. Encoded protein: CSVLDRERQETQYF.

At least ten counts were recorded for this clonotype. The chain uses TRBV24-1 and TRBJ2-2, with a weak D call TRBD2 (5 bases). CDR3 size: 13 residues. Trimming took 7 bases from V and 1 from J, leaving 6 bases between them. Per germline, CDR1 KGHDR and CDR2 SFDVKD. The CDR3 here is CATRRENTGELFF. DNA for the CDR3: TGTGCCACCAGACGGGAGAACACCGGGGAGCTGTTTTTT.

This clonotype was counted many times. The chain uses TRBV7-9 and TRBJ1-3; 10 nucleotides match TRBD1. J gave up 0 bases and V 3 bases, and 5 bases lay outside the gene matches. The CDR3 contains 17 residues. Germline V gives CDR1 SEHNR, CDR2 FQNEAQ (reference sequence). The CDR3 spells CASSLAGTGVSGNTIYF. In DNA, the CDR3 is TGTGCCAGCAGCTTGGCCGGGACAGGGGTCTCTGGAAACACCATATATTTT.